The entry below gives a single T cell receptor (beta chain) sequence along with its context. The data originate from a study of blood T cell repertoires in COVID-19. Only in-frame clones appear in the TCRdb table, and some are missing; sequencing was by immunoSEQ multiplex PCR. The sample has 150,000 or so clones, more than 85% seen once; the top ten hold roughly 7%. Sequenced: PBMCs or T cells enriched from blood (not recorded which). This TCR was recovered from a woman aged 45 to 65 who had recovered from COVID-19.

The CDR3 loop is CASSRETGTGNTIYF. CDR3 DNA sequence: TGTGCCAGCTCACGGGAGACAGGGACTGGAAACACCATATATTTT. This chain links TRBV18 with TRBJ1-3; 7 bases agree with TRBD1. CDR1 and CDR2 from the germline V gene are KGHSH and LQKENI. The CDR3 spans 15 residues. J was trimmed by 2 bases and V by 4 bases; bases with no gene match: 5.